Listed below are T cell receptor beta chains from one sample, sequenced in a study of CD8 T cells in ankylosing spondylitis. TCRdb used MiXCR to reprocess the 5' RACE reads, holding one entry per CDR3 protein. This sample has under 400,000 distinct CDR3 sequences, with 11% found just once. Source material: blood, either unsorted or a sorted T cell fraction (not recorded which). All receptors come from a female donor with ankylosing spondylitis or in good health (not recorded which). CDR3s include the opening cysteine and the closing phenylalanine or tryptophan. D genes are given only for firm matches. Only some rows state a clone size, as once, few, many or a class for expanded clones.

TGCGCCAGCAGCTTGGTTGAGTTCTCCTACAATGAGCAGTTCTTC	CASSLVEFSYNEQFF	many	-	TRBJ2-1	TRBV5-1
TGCGCCAGCAGCTCTTCCGGGACACAATACACCGGGGAGCTGTTTTTT	CASSSSGTQYTGELFF	-	-	TRBJ2-2	TRBV5-1
TGCGCCAGCAGCTTGGCCGCGACTAGCGGAGATACGCAGTATTTT	CASSLAATSGDTQYF	many	TRBD2	TRBJ2-3	TRBV5-1
TGCGCCAGCAGCTTCGGCGGGACCCCCTACGAGCAGTACTTC	CASSFGGTPYEQYF	many	-	TRBJ2-7	TRBV5-1
TGTGCCAGCACCCTTCCACTGATCACTGAAGCTTTCTTT	CASTLPLITEAFF	many	-	TRBJ1-1	TRBV7-9
TGCAGCGTACCTCCACAGTCCCCGGGAGGTTTCATTCAGTACTTC	CSVPPQSPGGFIQYF	many	TRBD2	TRBJ2-4	TRBV29-1
TGTGCCAGCAGTCCATGGACAGCAAGGAACACCATATATTTT	CASSPWTARNTIYF	-	-	TRBJ1-3	TRBV6-1
TGCAGTGCTAGAGCCGGGACAGGGGTGAACGAGCAGTACTTC	CSARAGTGVNEQYF	-	TRBD1	TRBJ2-7	TRBV20-1
TGCAGTGCTAGAGGGTGGCTGACCGATAACAATGAGCAGTTCTTC	CSARGWLTDNNEQFF	many	-	TRBJ2-1	TRBV20-1
TGTGCCAGCAGCTTACTCCGAATGAACACTGAAGCTTTCTTT	CASSLLRMNTEAFF	many	-	TRBJ1-1	TRBV7-8
TGTGCCACCAGCTACGGGACAGGGCTAAATAGCAATCAGCCCCAGCATTTT	CATSYGTGLNSNQPQHF	many	TRBD1	TRBJ1-5	TRBV15
TGCAGTACAGGGGGGGGTGAGACCCAGTACTTC	CSTGGGETQYF	few	-	TRBJ2-5	TRBV20-1
TGTGCCAGCACCGGACAGTTTAAAGAGACCCAGTACTTC	CASTGQFKETQYF	many	-	TRBJ2-5	TRBV12-3/TRBV12-4
TGTGCCAGCACCCTTATATCCTACGAGCAGTACTTC	CASTLISYEQYF	many	-	TRBJ2-7	TRBV6-1
TGTGCCAGCAGTTTAGCGCGAGGAGTTCGGGGACGGAGCACAGATACGCAGTATTTT	CASSLARGVRGRSTDTQYF	-	-	TRBJ2-3	TRBV12-3/TRBV12-4
TGCAGTGCTAGAGATTACAAGAACTCCTACAATGAGCAGTTCTTC	CSARDYKNSYNEQFF	-	-	TRBJ2-1	TRBV20-1
TGCGCCAGCAGCCCCGGGACAGGGAGTGCTGAAGCTTTCTTT	CASSPGTGSAEAFF	-	TRBD1	TRBJ1-1	TRBV5-1
TGTGCCAGCAGTTACTCGAGATTCCTAGCGGCTAGCACAGATACGCAGTATTTT	CASSYSRFLAASTDTQYF	many	TRBD2	TRBJ2-3	TRBV6-5
TGCGCCAGCAGCTTGGGGGCGACCCAGTACTTC	CASSLGATQYF	many	-	TRBJ2-5	TRBV5-1
TGCGCCAGCAGCTTGTCTGGGGCCAACGTCCTGACTTTC	CASSLSGANVLTF	many	-	TRBJ2-6	TRBV5-1
TGTGCCAGCAGCCCGCGGAATACAGACGGTAGAGATACGCAGTATTTT	CASSPRNTDGRDTQYF	-	-	TRBJ2-3	TRBV3-1
TGTGCCAGCAGTTCGACAGGGGGAACTGAAGCTTTCTTT	CASSSTGGTEAFF	many	TRBD1	TRBJ1-1	TRBV12-3/TRBV12-4
TGTGCCAGCAGAGCGGGGGGAAGTTTCGTTGAGCAGTTCTTC	CASRAGGSFVEQFF	many	TRBD2	TRBJ2-1	TRBV12-3/TRBV12-4
TGTGCCATCAGAGACTCGACAACTTCCTATGGCTACACCTTC	CAIRDSTTSYGYTF	many	-	TRBJ1-2	TRBV10-3
TGTGCCAGCAGCTTGATTTCTAGCGGGAATCCGGGCGAGCAGTACTTC	CASSLISSGNPGEQYF	-	TRBD2	TRBJ2-7	TRBV28
TGTGCCAGCAGCTCGGAAGCTTCAGTTGGAAAACTGTTTTTT	CASSSEASVGKLFF	-	-	TRBJ1-4	TRBV7-9
TGTGCCACCAGCAGGGACAGGTCGCGTGCTGGAAACACCATATATTTT	CATSRDRSRAGNTIYF	-	TRBD1	TRBJ1-3	TRBV15
TGTGCCAGCAGCCAGCGGTCACAGGGGGGCAATGAGCAGTTCTTC	CASSQRSQGGNEQFF	many	TRBD1	TRBJ2-1	TRBV12-3/TRBV12-4
TGTGCCAGTAGTTTCAGCGCTCCCTACAATGAGCAGTTCTTC	CASSFSAPYNEQFF	-	-	TRBJ2-1	TRBV19
TGTGCCACCAGTGACACCGGGGGATCCGGGGAGCTGTTTTTT	CATSDTGGSGELFF	few	-	TRBJ2-2	TRBV24-1
TGCAGTGCTAGAGCCGGACAGGCTAACTATGGCTACACCTTC	CSARAGQANYGYTF	many	TRBD1	TRBJ1-2	TRBV20-1
TGTGCCAGCTCGTCCGCGGGGGGGGCTATCGCTTCCTACGAGCAGTACTTC	CASSSAGGAIASYEQYF	many	TRBD2	TRBJ2-7	TRBV18
TGTGCCAGCAGCTTAGACAGGGGGCGCCTGGGCTACAATGAGCAGTTCTTC	CASSLDRGRLGYNEQFF	-	TRBD1	TRBJ2-1	TRBV7-6
TGCAGCGCCCAACCCGGACAGGGGCAGAATGAGCAGTTCTTC	CSAQPGQGQNEQFF	many	TRBD1	TRBJ2-1	TRBV29-1
TGTGCCAGCAGTCTCGGACAGGGGCCGAAAGAAAAACTGTTTTTT	CASSLGQGPKEKLFF	few	TRBD1	TRBJ1-4	TRBV11-2
TGTGCCAGCTCACCACCCGTGCAGAGAGATACGCAGTATTTT	CASSPPVQRDTQYF	few	-	TRBJ2-3	TRBV18
TGTGCCAGCAGTTTATCGGAACGGGAGACGCACACCGGGGAGCTGTTTTTT	CASSLSERETHTGELFF	many	-	TRBJ2-2	TRBV27
TGCAGTGCTAGATCCCTAGCGGGGGGGGGCACAGATACGCAGTATTTT	CSARSLAGGGTDTQYF	many	TRBD2	TRBJ2-3	TRBV20-1
TGTGCCAGCAGCTTGGAGGCACAGACCCTCTACGAGCAGTACTTC	CASSLEAQTLYEQYF	-	-	TRBJ2-7	TRBV5-5
TGCGCCAGCAGCTACCAGGACACAGATACGCAGTATTTT	CASSYQDTDTQYF	many	-	TRBJ2-3	TRBV5-1
TGCAGTGCGAGGACAGGGCAAGGCAATCAGCCCCAGCATTTT	CSARTGQGNQPQHF	-	TRBD1	TRBJ1-5	TRBV20-1
TGCGCCAGCAGCTTGGGACCAGGGGAGACCCAGTACTTC	CASSLGPGETQYF	many	-	TRBJ2-5	TRBV5-1
TGCGCCAGCAGCTTAGGCAAAGCCTACGAGCAGTACTTC	CASSLGKAYEQYF	many	-	TRBJ2-7	TRBV5-1
TGTGCCAGCAGCTTGAACAGGCTACCCTACGAGCAGTACTTC	CASSLNRLPYEQYF	few	-	TRBJ2-7	TRBV5-5
TGTGCCAGCAGTTTGGGCGGAGCACCTTACAATGAGCAGTTCTTC	CASSLGGAPYNEQFF	many	-	TRBJ2-1	TRBV12-3/TRBV12-4
TGCAGTGCTAGAGTTCCGGGCGGGACAGGGGGCATGTTCTTC	CSARVPGGTGGMFF	many	TRBD1	TRBJ2-1	TRBV20-1
TGCAGTGCCGATCTTTCGGCAGCGCAAGAGACCCAGTACTTC	CSADLSAAQETQYF	many	-	TRBJ2-5	TRBV20-1
TGTGCCAGCAGCCAAGGTGGGACTAACAATGAGCAGTTCTTC	CASSQGGTNNEQFF	-	TRBD2	TRBJ2-1	TRBV3-1
TGTGCCACGTCGCGGGGGGGCAGGGGGAATGAGCAGTTCTTC	CATSRGGRGNEQFF	-	TRBD2	TRBJ2-1	TRBV12-3/TRBV12-4
TGTGCCAGCGGGCGGCCCCAAGAGACCCAGTACTTC	CASGRPQETQYF	-	-	TRBJ2-5	TRBV11-2
TGTGCCAGCAGCTCACCAAGTGACAGACTAGTGAACACTGAAGCTTTCTTT	CASSSPSDRLVNTEAFF	-	-	TRBJ1-1	TRBV7-9
TGCAGTGCCGGAAAGGGGAATCAGCCCCAGCATTTT	CSAGKGNQPQHF	many	-	TRBJ1-5	TRBV20-1
TGTGCCACTTGGGGCGCAAACACTGAAGCTTTCTTT	CATWGANTEAFF	few	-	TRBJ1-1	TRBV11-2
TGTGCCACCAGCAGAGATCTGGCAGAGAGCTCTGGAAACACCATATATTTT	CATSRDLAESSGNTIYF	many	-	TRBJ1-3	TRBV15
TGTGCCACCACCGACAGCGGGCCAGGCACAGATACGCAGTATTTT	CATTDSGPGTDTQYF	-	-	TRBJ2-3	TRBV24-1